Listed below are T cell receptor beta chains from one sample, sequenced in a study of blood T cells in healthy people across ages. From the 5' RACE reads, TCRdb called clonotypes with MiXCR, one entry per CDR3 protein. The sample includes some 1,800,000 distinct CDR3 sequences, about two fifths of them seen just once. The specimen was blood. Source of these receptors: a human donor in good health. The CDR3 runs from the conserved cysteine through the conserved F or W. D genes are given only for firm matches. Clone size is given for some rows only: seen once, a few or many times, or a class if the clone is expanded.

NA	NA	TRBJ2-5	TRBV20-1	TGCAGTGCTAGACTCCCGGGCCTTGAGACCCAGTACTTC	CSARLPGLETQYF
few	NA	TRBJ2-7	TRBV2	TGTGCCAGCACCTCCTTGGGCGGACACGAGCAGTACTTC	CASTSLGGHEQYF
NA	NA	TRBJ1-5	TRBV7-2	TGTGCCAGCAGGCTTAATGCAGGGAATCAGCCCCAGCATTTT	CASRLNAGNQPQHF
NA	TRBD2	TRBJ2-7	TRBV20-1	TGCAGTGCTAGAGATCGGGGTAGCGGGGGCTACGAGCAGTACTTC	CSARDRGSGGYEQYF
NA	TRBD2	TRBJ2-7	TRBV7-3	TGTGCCAGCAGCTTACTGACTAGCGGGGTATCCTACGAGCAGTACTTC	CASSLLTSGVSYEQYF
few	TRBD2	TRBJ2-5	TRBV7-8	TGTGCCAGCAGCATTAGCGGGTCCGGCCTGGAGACCCAGTACTTC	CASSISGSGLETQYF
NA	NA	TRBJ2-3	TRBV5-6	TGTGCCAGCAGCTTGGACTGCGAGACGCAGTATTTT	CASSLDCETQYF
NA	NA	TRBJ1-2	TRBV12-3/TRBV12-4	TGTGCCAGCAGCCCTCTATCAAAAAACTATGGCTACACCTTC	CASSPLSKNYGYTF
NA	TRBD2	TRBJ2-3	TRBV5-1	TGTGCCAGCAGTTTCGCGGGGGGCACAGATACGCAGTATTTT	CASSFAGGTDTQYF
many	NA	TRBJ2-1	TRBV4-3	TGCGCCAGCAGCCAAGGGCGAGGACTACCCAATGAGCAGTTCTTC	CASSQGRGLPNEQFF
NA	TRBD2	TRBJ2-1	TRBV27	TGTGCCAGTAAAATCCTAGCGGGGGGTCCTTATGAGCAGTTCTTC	CASKILAGGPYEQFF
NA	NA	TRBJ1-2	TRBV5-1	TGCGCCAGCAGTAGTGGGGTTGAGATGGGCTACACCTTC	CASSSGVEMGYTF
many	TRBD1	TRBJ2-7	TRBV10-3	TGTGCCATCAGCGGGACAGCTACCGAGCAGTACTTC	CAISGTATEQYF
few	NA	TRBJ1-5	TRBV6-6	TGTGCCAGCGGCCCCTCAGGGGACTATCGGCCCCAGCATTTT	CASGPSGDYRPQHF
NA	TRBD1	TRBJ1-2	TRBV5-1	TGCGCCAGCAGCTTGTCTCCACAGGGGGAGTATGGCTACACCTTC	CASSLSPQGEYGYTF
few	TRBD2	TRBJ2-4	TRBV9	TGTGCCAGCAGCCCGGGGGGGCTCGGTTCCAGAAACATTCAGTACTTC	CASSPGGLGSRNIQYF
few	NA	TRBJ2-5	TRBV20-1	TGCAGTGCTAGATCCGTGGGGGAGACCCAGTACTTC	CSARSVGETQYF
NA	NA	TRBJ2-3	TRBV27	TGTGCCAGCAGTTTAGGGACCCGGCTTGTAGATACGCAGTATTTT	CASSLGTRLVDTQYF
NA	NA	TRBJ1-2	TRBV12-3/TRBV12-4	TGTGCCAGCAGTTTATTCAGGGGAAATGGCTGCACCTTC	CASSLFRGNGCTF
NA	TRBD1	TRBJ2-1	TRBV9	TGTGCCAGCAGCCCTCTTTGGGGACAGGGGGCGGGGGAGCAGTTCTTC	CASSPLWGQGAGEQFF
few	TRBD1	TRBJ2-5	TRBV25-1	TGTGCCAGCAGTGTCTGGGGGGGGACAGGGCAAGAGACCCAGTACTTC	CASSVWGGTGQETQYF
NA	NA	TRBJ2-1	TRBV25-1	TGTGCCAGCAGTGTTCCTAATTACAATGAGCAGTTCTTC	CASSVPNYNEQFF